Listed below are T cell receptor beta chains from one sample, sequenced in a study of radiation and T cells in renal cell carcinoma. The method was immunoSEQ multiplex PCR; TCRdb's version includes in-frame clones alone and lacks a portion of them. The table includes about 170,000 clones, roughly 90% detected once. The source was blood, collected from a patient whose treatment included radiotherapy and nephrectomy. The source of these receptors is a woman aged 50 to 60 with renal cell carcinoma. The conserved cysteine and the conserved F or W are not part of the CDR3 here.

TRBV4-2	TRBJ1-5	ASLGGSFGGRKNQPQH
TRBV29-1	TRBJ2-3	SVEGGRGSTDTQY
TRBV5-4	TRBJ1-4	ASSPSQTEKLF
TRBV4-3	TRBJ1-5	ASSQGLVSQPQH
TRBV27	TRBJ2-5	ASSPGLAGAIGETQY
TRBV14	TRBJ1-2	ASSQELRYYGYT
TRBV5-1	TRBJ1-2	ASSSEGNRPGYT
TRBV7-2	TRBJ2-1	ASSFHHEQF
TRBV7-2	TRBJ1-3	ASSETVYSGNTIY
TRBV19	TRBJ1-2	ASSTLGAGYGYT
TRBV2	TRBJ1-5	AEGRGGQPQH
TRBV7-2	TRBJ1-4	ASSLVTGSNEKLF
TRBV5-6	TRBJ1-4	ASSLGTGVAKLF
TRBV18	TRBJ1-2	ASAPGTLGNYGYT
TRBV6-6	TRBJ1-1	ASSYSSTGRNTEAF
TRBV30	TRBJ2-1	AWTPRSHNEQF
TRBV2	TRBJ2-7	ASSRTGPYEQY
TRBV18	TRBJ2-3	ASSPSGSTDTQY
TRBV7-3	TRBJ2-1	ASSLNLGNYNEQF
TRBV10-3	TRBJ2-3	AISESDSFTQY
TRBV28	TRBJ2-7	ASSLLSYEQY
TRBV18	TRBJ2-2	ASSPSGGSDTGELF
TRBV4-3	TRBJ1-1	ASSQEITGRLAEAF
TRBV19	TRBJ2-5	ASSSAGRQETQY
TRBV11-2	TRBJ1-5	ASSLDVIQPQH
TRBV19	TRBJ2-5	ASGDRAFPQY
TRBV5-1	TRBJ1-5	ASSPLGGTGHNQPQH
TRBV18	TRBJ1-5	ASSPFTGGNQPQH
TRBV6-1	TRBJ2-7	ASSALPDRTYEQY
TRBV9	TRBJ2-3	ASSVGALAGPTDTQY
TRBV5-8	TRBJ1-1	ASSRKRQGPQAEAF